This T cell receptor (beta chain) comes out of a study of blood T cell repertoires in COVID-19 (dated by TCRdb to between 2020 and 2021). About the investigation overall: Samples covering the acute and convalescent phases of COVID-19 were provided by collaborators in the United States, Italy and Spain. The material from the prospective study consisted of cDNA or gDNA derived from T cells, B-cell-depleted T cells, or PBMCs. Deeply sampled blood TCRbeta repertoires from subjects exposed to, actively infected with, or recovered from COVID-19 were included in the dataset. The repertoires were released in a freely available public database meant as a resource for research on the immune response to SARS-CoV-2. The samples were drawn from the first 160 participants of the ongoing ImmuneRACE study and from some 1,300 subjects provided by 6 global collaborators. Nearly every sample came with metadata listing a de-identified subject ID, COVID-19 status, age in years and sex. Where HLA class I and class II types were available, the types were taken from metadata supplied by the sample provider, not from assay-based typing. Beyond this particular receptor, the publication reports: Clinical and demographic metadata were provided uncurated, with the amount varying by source and participant.

V is shortened by 2 bases, J by 3 bases, and the region joining them spans 10 bases. In the germline V gene, CDR1 corresponds to SGHTA and CDR2 to FQGTGA. There are 14 amino acids in the CDR3, from cysteine to phenylalanine inclusive. The only DNA kept is the CDR3, 42 bases in frame from the first base. The immunoSEQ Assay, a bias-controlled multiplex PCR, was used to amplify TCRbeta CDR3 regions from genomic DNA. Processing in the source paper ran as follows. The number of nucleated cells in each sample was estimated from the amplification of reference gene primers within the assay. To quantify the absolute abundance of each unique TCRbeta CDR3 rearrangement, sequence reads were collapsed and filtered. For each sample, productive Simpson clonality was calculated as the square root of Simpson's diversity index over productive rearrangements. TCRdb stores this immuneACCESS table with in-frame sequences only. Part of the clones is absent; in the studies checked, under half of the shortfall reflects unresolved V genes, and no reason is known for the rest. The DNA was the basis for D and trimming; V, J and clone size are from that table. Within this sample are fewer than 250,000 clones, with around 82% of them counted one time only. In total, the top ten clones hold approximately 4% of the sample.

With regard to this clone: Which antigen it targets is not known. No base quality values were provided; no much bigger clone lies one nucleotide off.

In the prospective study, participants were 18 to 89 years old, resided in about two dozen geographic areas of the United States, and were enrolled through a virtual design. In the prospective study, cohorts were assigned on the basis of participant-reported clinical history obtained from a screening survey and a study questionnaire. A participant counted as exposed if, within 2 weeks of entering the study, that participant had been in contact with someone who had a PCR-confirmed or clinician-diagnosed COVID-19 case. In the prospective study, whole blood, serum and a nasopharyngeal or oropharyngeal swab were collected from each participant by mobile phlebotomists. Prospective study participants could optionally give additional blood draws and questionnaires over an approximately two-month period. Blood samples from the prospective study were shipped frozen or at room temperature prior to DNA extraction.

This TCR was sampled from a woman aged 40 to 50 who had been exposed to COVID-19. The chain employs TRBV7-3 and TRBJ1-1; no D gene can be assigned with confidence. The sequencing input was PBMCs or T cells enriched from blood (not recorded which). The DNA is as follows: TGTGCCAGCAGCTTACAGGCGGGAGACACTGAAGCTTTCTTT. Translated, this is CASSLQAGDTEAFF.